The sequence of this T cell receptor beta chain was determined in a study of shared clonotypes between healthy human individuals. Study-wide context: Contributing individuals were two females and a few males aged 18 to 49. Points from the study as a whole: Non-shared clonotypes had lower generation probabilities than those shared by all four donors. Sequencing of the sorted subsets was shown by rarefaction to be incomplete despite large depth.

Profiling relied on immunoSEQ multiplex PCR, and the TCRdb table lists in-frame clones only, not all of them. The sample lists 2.5 million or so clones, roughly 92% occurring once. V lost 2 bases to trimming and J lost 2 bases; unmatched junction nucleotides: 7. The CDR3 has 17 amino acids. Germline V CDR1 and CDR2: SGHRS, YFSETQ. This clone appeared once. Antigen unknown. Sequencing was performed on naive CD4+ T cells sorted from blood. Subset denoted: CD45RA+ positively selected. The origin of this receptor is a man aged 18 to 29 in good health. This rearrangement joins TRBV5-1 to TRBJ2-7; TRBD2 aligns across 13 bases. CDR3 sequence reads: CASSFATGTSGAYEQYF. The CDR3 nucleotides are TGCGCCAGCAGCTTTGCAACCGGGACTAGCGGGGCCTACGAGCAGTACTTC.